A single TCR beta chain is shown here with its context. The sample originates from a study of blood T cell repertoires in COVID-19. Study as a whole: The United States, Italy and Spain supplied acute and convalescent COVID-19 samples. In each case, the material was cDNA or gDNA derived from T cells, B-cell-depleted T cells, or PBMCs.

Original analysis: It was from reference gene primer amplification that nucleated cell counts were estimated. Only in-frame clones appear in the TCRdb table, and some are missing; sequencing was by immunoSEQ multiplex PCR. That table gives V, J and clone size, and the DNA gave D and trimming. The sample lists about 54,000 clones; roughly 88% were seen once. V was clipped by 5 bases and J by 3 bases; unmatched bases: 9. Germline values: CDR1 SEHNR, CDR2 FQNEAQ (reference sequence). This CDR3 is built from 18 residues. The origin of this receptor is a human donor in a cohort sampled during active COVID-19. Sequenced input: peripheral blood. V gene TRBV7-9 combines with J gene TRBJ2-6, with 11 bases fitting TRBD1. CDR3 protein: CASSRGQGDPRGANVLTF. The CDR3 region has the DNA TGTGCCAGCAGCCGGGGACAGGGGGACCCTCGTGGGGCCAACGTCCTGACTTTC.